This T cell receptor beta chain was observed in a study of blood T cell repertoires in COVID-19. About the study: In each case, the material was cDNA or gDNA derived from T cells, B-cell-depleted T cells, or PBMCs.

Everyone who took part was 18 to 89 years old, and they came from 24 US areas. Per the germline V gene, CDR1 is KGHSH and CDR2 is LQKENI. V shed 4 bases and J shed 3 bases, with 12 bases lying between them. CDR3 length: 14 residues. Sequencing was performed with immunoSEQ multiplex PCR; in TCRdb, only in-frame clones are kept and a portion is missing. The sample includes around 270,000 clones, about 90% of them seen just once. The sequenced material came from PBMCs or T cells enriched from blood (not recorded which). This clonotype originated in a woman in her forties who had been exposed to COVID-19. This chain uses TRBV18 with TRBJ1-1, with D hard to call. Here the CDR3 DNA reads TGTGCCAGCTCACAGGAACAGAGTTACACTGAAGCTTTCTTT. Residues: CASSQEQSYTEAFF.